This T cell receptor beta chain was identified during a study of shared clonotypes between healthy human individuals. Study-wide points: Rarefaction indicated that sorted-subset sequencing remained incomplete although depth was large. Clonotype sharing across a few donors was observed for around 4.5% of naive CD4 clonotypes.

On this clone: The antigen is not known.

The assay used deep level. Sorted-subset replicate PCRs used roughly 210 ng of genomic DNA. This amount corresponded to 30,000 to 35,000 T cell genomes. Assay used: immunoSEQ multiplex PCR; TCRdb lists only in-frame clones, some missing. Among about 1.9 million clones listed, roughly 93% were seen once. Terminally differentiated effector memory CD45RA+ cells were left out of the naive CD8 fraction, which was CD45RO-negative and positively selected for CCR7. The sequence was obtained from a man aged 18 to 30 in good health. Some clones in this sample may be carry-over from other donors' samples. Specimen: naive CD8+ T cells from PBMCs.

CDR3 DNA sequence: TGTGCCAGCAGACTTAGCGGGAGGACCTCCTACGAGCAGTACTTC. The encoded protein is CASRLSGRTSYEQYF. The J gene is TRBJ2-7, the V gene TRBV6-5, with 10 bases lining up with TRBD2. Per germline, CDR1 MNHEY and CDR2 SVGAGI. This CDR3 comprises 15 residues. The V and J ends lost 6 bases and 0 bases, in that order; junction bases with no gene match: 5.